The 23 T cell receptor beta chains listed next were all sequenced from one sample in a study of blood T cell repertoires in COVID-19. Assay: immunoSEQ multiplex PCR; the TCRdb copy retains only in-frame clones and omits some. The sample records over 90,000 clones, roughly 86% being singletons. Sequenced material: peripheral blood. The receptors here all came from a human donor in a cohort sampled during active COVID-19.

The rearrangement uses TRBV19 and TRBJ2-1, with 8 nucleotides matching TRBD2. The ends lost 5 bases at V and 6 bases at J; junction bases unmatched: 12. From germline, CDR1 is LNHDA and CDR2 SQIVND (reference sequence). CDR3 length: 16 residues. CDR3 protein: CASSQRSAGVINEQFF. CDR3 DNA: TGTGCCAGTAGTCAACGTTCAGCGGGAGTGATCAATGAGCAGTTCTTC.

The chain has TRBV7-6 and TRBJ2-7; D call uncertain. CDR3 length equals 15 residues. CDR1 and CDR2 from the germline V gene are SGHVS and FNYEAQ. V was clipped by 1 base and J by 2 bases, with 12 bases between them. The CDR3 is CASSLEAQSTYEQYF. Written as DNA, the CDR3 is TGTGCCAGCAGCTTAGAAGCGCAAAGCACCTACGAGCAGTACTTC. Filled out from reference TRBV7-6 and TRBJ2-7, the complete variable domain reads GAGVSQSPRYKVTKRGQDVALRCDPISGHVSLYWYRQALGQGPEFLTYFNYEAQQDKSGLPNDRFSAERPEGSISTLTIQRTEQRDSAMYRCASSLEAQSTYEQYFGPGTRLTVT.

The gene calls are TRBV7-3 and TRBJ2-5; D is perhaps TRBD2 (5 bases). In germline, CDR1 is SGHTA, CDR2 FQGTGA. Trimming removed 6 bases from V and 5 bases from J, with 19 bases in between. This CDR3 region has 15 residues. DNA for the CDR3: TGTGCCAGCAGTTCTTACGGAACTGGCGGGGAGACCCAGTACTTC. Residues: CASSSYGTGGETQYF.

A single count supports this clone. This chain uses TRBV5-1 with TRBJ2-6; TRBD2 is a possible D gene (5 bases). This CDR3 has 14 residues. Germline V gene data show CDR1 as SGHRS and CDR2 as YFSETQ. The V end was cut by 6 bases, the J end by 3 bases, with 10 bases between. The CDR3 here is CASTLGSGANVLTF. In DNA, the CDR3 is TGCGCCAGCACCCTGGGGAGTGGGGCCAACGTCCTGACTTTC.

This chain connects TRBV5-4 to TRBJ2-2; possibly TRBD1 for D (5 bases). The CDR3 contains 14 residues. Trimming cost V 5 bases and J 4 bases, with 12 bases left between them. The germline CDR1 and CDR2 sequences are SGHNT and YYREEE (reference sequence). CDR3 residues: CASRGLVGTGELFF. CDR3 coding DNA: TGTGCCAGCAGGGGGCTCGTGGGCACCGGGGAGCTGTTTTTT.

V and J are TRBV5-4 and TRBJ2-1; 8 positions match TRBD2. This CDR3 spans 17 amino acids. Germline-derived CDR1 and CDR2 are SGHNT and YYREEE (reference sequence). After removal of 4 bases from V and 4 bases from J, the junction contained 13 bases not matched to a gene. CDR3 coding DNA: TGTGCCAGCAGCGCGCTAAAAACTAGCGGAGCTTACAATGAGCAGTTCTTC. This translates into CASSALKTSGAYNEQFF. Looking up the rest from reference TRBV5-4 and TRBJ2-1 gives the full variable domain: ETGVTQSPTHLIKTRGQQVTLRCSSQSGHNTVSWYQQALGQGPQFIFQYYREEENGRGNFPPRFSGLQFPNYSSELNVNALELDDSALYLCASSALKTSGAYNEQFFGPGTRLTVL.

Only one count was recorded for this clone. This sequence joins TRBV5-1 and TRBJ2-2, with D possibly being TRBD2 (7 bases). CDR3 size: 15 residues. V was pared by 5 bases and J by 0 bases, with 11 bases between. CDR1 SGHRS and CDR2 YFSETQ come from the germline V gene. In DNA, the CDR3 is TGCGCCAGCAGTGCGGGGGCGGCGAACACCGGGGAGCTGTTTTTT. Its translation is CASSAGAANTGELFF.

This chain joins TRBV6-5 and TRBJ2-7; D might be TRBD2 (5 bases). The germline V gene encodes CDR1 MNHEY and CDR2 SVGAGI. This CDR3 region has 12 residues. The V end lost 7 bases, the J end lost 0 bases, and 7 bases lay between the germline ends. The CDR3 nucleotides are TGTGCCAGCACCGGGGACTCCTACGAGCAGTACTTC. Translation gives CASTGDSYEQYF.

The sample holds a few counts of this clone. The chain joins TRBV28 to TRBJ1-6, with D tentatively TRBD1 (5 bases). Germline-derived CDR1 and CDR2 are MDHEN and SYDVKM. Trimming pared 8 bases from V and 10 bases from J, leaving 18 bases between. CDR3 length: 14 residues. The CDR3 loop is CASATGGRGSPLHF. CDR3 in DNA: TGTGCCAGCGCAACGGGGGGACGGGGATCACCCCTCCACTTT.

The chain uses TRBV28 and TRBJ1-2, with 7 bases fitting TRBD1. Germline V gives CDR1 MDHEN, CDR2 SYDVKM. The CDR3 sequence is 14 residues long. Losses at the gene ends were 2 bases for V and 4 bases for J; bases not matched to a gene: 4. CDR3 amino acids: CASSLPGTAYGYTF. Here the CDR3 DNA reads TGTGCCAGCAGTTTACCCGGGACAGCCTATGGCTACACCTTC.

The chain uses TRBV11-1 and TRBJ2-1; tentative D call: TRBD1 (6 bases). Germline loops: CDR1 SGHAT, CDR2 FQDESV (reference sequence). Trimming left V 1 base short and J 2 bases short, with 9 bases between. The CDR3 covers 15 residues. In DNA, the CDR3 is TGTGCCAGCAGCTTAGACAGGGTGGCCTACAATGAGCAGTTCTTC. This sequence encodes CASSLDRVAYNEQFF.

This chain connects TRBV9 to TRBJ1-6, with 9 positions matching TRBD1. The CDR3 runs to 16 residues. Per germline, CDR1 SGDLS and CDR2 YYNGEE. Trimming cost V 2 bases and J 14 bases; bases outside gene matches: 14. As DNA, the CDR3 is TGTGCCAGCAGCGTCCGGGGGGACAGGGAGGAATATGCCCTCCACTTT. This codes for CASSVRGDREEYALHF.

The chain couples TRBV11-3 to TRBJ2-1, with 7 bases aligning to TRBD2. V lost 2 bases and J lost 0; bases outside the gene matches: 1. Germline lookup yields CDR1 SGHNT and CDR2 YENEEA. The CDR3 totals 15 residues. CDR3 coding DNA: TGTGCCAGCAGCTTAAGGGAGGGCTCCTACAATGAGCAGTTCTTC. This translates into CASSLREGSYNEQFF.

The CDR3 coding sequence is TGTGCCAGCACCTCCTCCCCCTACGAGCAGTACTTC. Its translation: CASTSSPYEQYF. The chain uses TRBV2 and TRBJ2-7; D is unclear. Germline V gives CDR1 SNHLY, CDR2 FYNNEI. V lost 7 bases and J 2 bases, leaving 9 bases between the germline ends. The CDR3 length is 12 residues.

The J gene is TRBJ1-2, the V gene TRBV2; 9 positions agree with TRBD1. This CDR3 is built from 13 residues. V shed 6 bases and J 8 bases; nucleotides not matched to a gene: 7. Per the germline V gene, CDR1 is SNHLY and CDR2 is FYNNEI. The CDR3 loop is CASSLDRGRGYTF. The DNA for the CDR3 is TGTGCCAGCAGCCTGGACAGGGGTAGAGGCTACACCTTC.

The rearrangement uses TRBV20-1 and TRBJ2-3; tentatively, D is TRBD2 (5 bases). The CDR3 is made up of 14 amino acids. Trimming cost V 3 bases and J 5 bases, with 15 bases left between them. Germline V gene lookup returns CDR1 DFQATT and CDR2 SNEGSKA (reference sequence). In nucleotides, the CDR3 is TGCAGTGCTAGTAGGCCCGGGGATGAAGATACGCAGTATTTT. Its protein is CSASRPGDEDTQYF.

The chain uses TRBV23-1 and TRBJ2-7, with 8 nucleotides matching TRBD2. TRBV23-1 is assigned to the ORF class and has an uncertain function. The CDR3 consists of 17 residues. With V trimmed by 7 bases and J by 4 bases, 18 bases remained unmatched. The CDR3 sequence: CASTRDGRVTFPYEQYF. The DNA of the CDR3 is TGCGCCAGCACCAGGGACGGGAGGGTTACATTCCCTTACGAGCAGTACTTC.

The V gene is TRBV28, the J gene TRBJ1-2; 9 bases are a match to TRBD1. Per the germline V gene, CDR1 is MDHEN and CDR2 is SYDVKM. The CDR3 runs 12 residues. With V trimmed by 10 bases and J by 5 bases, 5 bases remained unmatched. In nucleotides, the CDR3 is TGTGCCACCCAGGACAGGGGATATGGCTACACCTTC. Its protein product is CATQDRGYGYTF.

This clone was picked up one time. The chain is built from TRBV6-2 or TRBV6-3 and TRBJ2-1, with TRBD2 matching 7 bases. The junction had 11 bases not matched to a gene; V was cut back by 5 bases and J by 4 bases. Germline V gives CDR1 MNHEY, CDR2 SVGEGT. This CDR3 region has 16 residues. This CDR3 reads CASSLVLAGEYNEQFF. CDR3 nucleotides: TGTGCCAGCAGTCTCGTTCTCGCGGGAGAGTACAATGAGCAGTTCTTC.

The gene calls are TRBV29-1 and TRBJ1-4; 8 bases line up with TRBD1. Germline-derived CDR1 and CDR2 are SQVTM and ANQGSEA. CDR3 size: 11 residues. V lost 7 bases, J lost 10 bases, and 5 bases stayed unmatched. For the CDR3, the DNA is TGCAGCGCTACCGACAGGGGAAAACTGTTTTTT. Its translation is CSATDRGKLFF.

This clone was seen a handful of times. V usage is TRBV28 and J usage is TRBJ2-7, with 8 nucleotides matching TRBD1. The CDR3 spans 13 residues. Germline CDR1 and CDR2: MDHEN and SYDVKM. J was trimmed by 3 bases and V by 6 bases; bases with no gene match: 4. CDR3 nucleotide sequence: TGTGCCAGCAGCGACAGGGGAGGCTACGAGCAGTACTTC. The encoded protein is CASSDRGGYEQYF.

This clone was detected a few times. V usage is TRBV27 and J usage is TRBJ1-2, with D hard to call. V lost 5 bases and J 1 base, leaving 11 bases between the germline ends. CDR3 length equals 14 residues. Germline CDR1 MNHEY, CDR2 SMNVEV (reference sequence). The CDR3 DNA is TGTGCCAGCAGTCCGGGTGGCAGTAACTATGGCTACACCTTC. It is translated as CASSPGGSNYGYTF.

The V call is TRBV6-5, the J call TRBJ2-5; D unresolved. Looked up from germline, CDR1 is MNHEY and CDR2 is SVGAGI. Trimming stripped 5 bases from V and 2 bases from J, with 12 bases between. The CDR3 extends over 14 amino acids. The CDR3: CASSRIAFQETQYF. CDR3 sequence (DNA): TGTGCCAGCAGTCGAATAGCTTTTCAAGAGACCCAGTACTTC.